These 25 T cell receptor beta chains came from one sample sequenced in a study of blood T cells in healthy people across ages. A second PCR, run for about 6 to 11 cycles, used a sample-barcoded 5' primer plus a J-beta primer mix. Each CDR3 protein is one row after TCRdb ran MiXCR on the 5' RACE reads. This repertoire shows 800,000 to 950,000 distinct CDR3 sequences, 35% to 40% found once; its top ten account for 13%. The source material was blood. The receptor set was obtained from a man aged 18 to 30 in good health.

The table lists this clonotype with a few counts. CDR3 sequence (DNA): TGTGCCACCAGCGAACCACCCGCAACTAATGAAAAACTGTTTTTT. This gives the protein CATSEPPATNEKLFF. The chain employs TRBV15 and TRBJ1-4; D unclear. Germline CDR1 reads LNHNV; CDR2 reads YYDKDF (reference sequence). Trimming stripped 5 bases from V and 0 bases from J, with 10 bases between. The CDR3 spans 15 residues.

The table lists this clonotype with a count of one. This rearrangement joins TRBV20-1 to TRBJ2-1, with D uncertain. Matching the DNA end better, TRBJ2-7 makes the J call doubtful. Germline lookup yields CDR1 DFQATT and CDR2 SNEGSKA (reference sequence). The CDR3 has 14 residues. This CDR3 is CSATGQSSYNEQYF. The CDR3 DNA follows: TGCAGTGCAACCGGCCAGAGCTCCTACAATGAGCAGTACTTC.

This clonotype was recorded many times. The chain employs TRBV15 and TRBJ2-1; D call uncertain. Trimming cost V 5 bases and J 7 bases, with 9 bases left between them. CDR3 size: 12 residues. Per the germline V gene, CDR1 is LNHNV and CDR2 is YYDKDF (reference sequence). As DNA, the CDR3 is TGTGCCACCAGCTCGTTTCCAAATGAGCAGTTCTTC. It translates to CATSSFPNEQFF.

This chain links TRBV20-1 with TRBJ1-2; 8 bases agree with TRBD1. The CDR3 has 14 amino acids. The V gene end was trimmed by 2 bases and the J gene end by 6 bases; junction bases not matched to a gene: 8. Germline V gene sequence: CDR1 DFQATT, CDR2 SNEGSKA (reference sequence). The CDR3 region has the DNA TGCAGTGCTAGATCTCTGGACAGGGAGGATGGCTACACCTTC. Translated: CSARSLDREDGYTF.

The chain links TRBV7-9 to TRBJ2-3, with TRBD1 matching over 10 bases. This CDR3 has 13 amino acids. Germline CDR1 reads SEHNR; CDR2 reads FQNEAQ (reference sequence). V was pared by 6 bases and J by 4 bases, with 1 base of the junction left unmatched. The DNA of the CDR3 is TGTGCCAGCAGGGGACAGGGGCCAGATACGCAGTATTTT. It translates to CASRGQGPDTQYF.

The chain uses TRBV4-3 and TRBJ2-2; 11 bases fit TRBD2. V was clipped by 3 bases and J by 1 base; unmatched bases: 7. This CDR3 is 18 amino acids long. Germline lookup yields CDR1 LGHNA and CDR2 YSLEER. CDR3 residues: CASSHSIAGGLNTGELFF. The DNA of the CDR3 is TGCGCCAGCAGCCACAGCATAGCGGGGGGGCTGAACACCGGGGAGCTGTTTTTT.

The chain employs TRBV4-3 and TRBJ2-5; 11 bases fit TRBD2. This CDR3 is 17 amino acids long. Germline lookup yields CDR1 LGHNA and CDR2 YSLEER. The junction had 15 bases not matched to a gene; V was cut back by 1 base and J by 11 bases. The CDR3 protein is CASSQALSGGAHNEQYF. CDR3 coding DNA: TGCGCCAGCAGCCAAGCCCTTAGCGGGGGGGCCCATAATGAGCAGTACTTC.

This sequence joins TRBV4-1 and TRBJ2-3; 9 bases are shared with TRBD2. Germline V CDR1 and CDR2: MGHRA, YSYEKL. CDR3 length equals 16 residues. The junction had 8 bases not matched to a gene; V was cut back by 0 bases and J by 7 bases. CDR3 coding DNA: TGCGCCAGCAGCCAAGATCAGGGACTAGCACAGAATACGCAGTATTTT. As protein: CASSQDQGLAQNTQYF.

This clonotype is a singleton in its sample. V gene TRBV4-3 combines with J gene TRBJ1-2; perhaps TRBD1 as D (5 bases). Germline lookup yields CDR1 LGHNA and CDR2 YSLEER. V lost 0 bases to trimming and J lost 4 bases, with 21 bases between them. This CDR3 is 18 amino acids long. The DNA for the CDR3 is TGCGCCAGCAGCCAAGATCAGCTGACCCTGCAGGGTGGCTATGGCTACACCTTC. It encodes CASSQDQLTLQGGYGYTF.

The sample holds one count of this clonotype. The gene calls are TRBV5-5 and TRBJ1-1; D may be TRBD1 (6 bases). Between the trimmed V and J ends, which lost 10 bases and 3 bases, there was a span of 19 bases. The CDR3 is made up of 14 amino acids. CDR1 and CDR2 from the germline V gene are SGHKS and YYEKEE (reference sequence). The CDR3, as DNA: TGTGCCGGCAACCAAGAGGGGGGATACACTGAAGCTTTCTTT. Its protein is CAGNQEGGYTEAFF.

Comments on this clonotype: A much more abundant neighbour one base away suggests this may be a read error. The chain is built from TRBV25-1 and TRBJ2-3; D is ambiguous. CDR3 length: 14 residues. Per the germline V gene, CDR1 is MGHDK and CDR2 is SYGVNS. The CDR3 loop reads CAGSGAGGPDTQYF. CDR3 nucleotide sequence: TGTGCCGGCAGTGGCGCAGGTGGGCCCGATACGCAGTATTTT.

This clonotype has at least ten counts. The chain is built from TRBV7-3 and TRBJ2-5; D is possibly TRBD1 (5 bases). The V and J ends lost 2 bases and 5 bases respectively, with 9 bases between them. Germline CDR1 reads SGHTA; CDR2 reads FQGTGA. This CDR3 spans 13 amino acids. The CDR3 DNA follows: TGTGCCAGCAGCTTAGGGGCTACGGAGACCCAGTACTTC. Translation gives CASSLGATETQYF.

This clonotype was counted only a few times. The chain combines TRBV12-3 or TRBV12-4 with TRBJ2-7, with 11 bases identical to TRBD2. Trimming at V came to 5 bases and at J to 7 bases, leaving 10 bases not matched to a gene. CDR3 size: 15 residues. Written as DNA, the CDR3 is TGTGCCAGCAGTCCACCGGGACTAGCGGACAATGAGCAGTACTTC. Translation gives CASSPPGLADNEQYF.

CDR3 loop: CASSRGLAGRNEQYF. The DNA of the CDR3 is TGTGCCAGCAGCCGGGGACTAGCGGGTCGAAATGAGCAGTACTTC. The chain couples TRBV12-3 or TRBV12-4 to TRBJ2-5, with 12 bases identical to TRBD2. This CDR3 contains 15 residues. Trimming at V came to 6 bases and at J to 11 bases, leaving 13 bases not matched to a gene.

The rearrangement links TRBV13 to TRBJ2-3, with a tentative D call TRBD2 (6 bases). V was clipped by 5 bases and J by 4 bases, with 13 bases between them. CDR3 size: 14 residues. Germline-derived CDR1 and CDR2 are PRHDT and FYEKMQ (reference sequence). CDR3 bases: TGTGCCAGCAGCACCCGAGCGGGCCCAGATACGCAGTATTTT. Amino acids: CASSTRAGPDTQYF.

CDR3 sequence: CASSLGAGPSTDTQYF. CDR3 coding DNA: TGTGCCAGCAGCTTGGGTGCGGGGCCGAGCACAGATACGCAGTATTTT. This rearrangement joins TRBV5-5 to TRBJ2-3; weak D call: TRBD2 (6 bases). The V end lost 0 bases, the J end lost 0 bases, and 11 bases lay between the germline ends. The germline gives CDR1 SGHKS, CDR2 YYEKEE (reference sequence). The CDR3 length is 16 residues.

The chain combines TRBV24-1 with TRBJ2-7, with D possibly matching TRBD1 (6 bases). TRBJ2-5 explains the end of the DNA better; the J call may be wrong. Germline V gene data show CDR1 as KGHDR and CDR2 as SFDVKD. This CDR3 contains 14 residues. In nucleotides, the CDR3 is TGTGCCACCAGTGAAGACAGGTTGACAGAGACCCAGTACTTC. Protein product: CATSEDRLTETQYF.

This clonotype has just a few counts. This CDR3 reads CASSPRLSLGTDTQYF. The CDR3 region has the DNA TGTGCCAGCTCACCACGTCTCTCCTTGGGCACAGATACGCAGTATTTT. The chain recombines TRBV18 with TRBJ2-3; D is ambiguous. The CDR3 loop spans 16 amino acids. In germline, CDR1 is KGHSH, CDR2 LQKENI. The V end lost 1 base, the J end lost 1 base, and 12 bases lay between the germline ends. Complete variable domain (other parts from reference TRBV18 and TRBJ2-3): NAGVMQNPRHLVRRRGQEARLRCSPMKGHSHVYWYRQLPEEGLKFMVYLQKENIIDESGMPKERFSAEFPKEGPSILRIQQVVRGDSAAYFCASSPRLSLGTDTQYFGPGTRLTVL.

Notes on this clonotype: This may be a read error, as it is one base from a much larger clone. The rearrangement joins TRBV12-3 or TRBV12-4 to TRBJ2-5, with 11 bases lining up with TRBD1. With V trimmed by 3 bases and J by 11 bases, 14 bases remained unmatched. The CDR3 is 16 residues long. In nucleotides, the CDR3 is TGTGCCAGCAGTTTCCGCCAAAGGGACAGGGGGGGTGAGCAGTACTTC. Translated: CASSFRQRDRGGEQYF.

This clonotype was found many times. The chain combines TRBV4-3 with TRBJ2-2, with D possibly being TRBD1 (6 bases). Trimming took off 0 bases at V and 1 base at J, with 12 bases between the two ends. CDR1 is LGHNA, CDR2 YSLEER, per germline. The CDR3 is 17 residues long. CDR3 nucleotide sequence: TGCGCCAGCAGCCAAGATTTATGGACAGTGAACACCGGGGAGCTGTTTTTT. Amino acid sequence: CASSQDLWTVNTGELFF.

The chain joins TRBV20-1 to TRBJ2-2; D is perhaps TRBD2 (5 bases). Germline V gene data show CDR1 as DFQATT and CDR2 as SNEGSKA (reference sequence). The ends were cut back, 0 bases at V and 1 base at J, with 9 bases in the middle. The CDR3 has 15 residues. The CDR3 DNA sequence: TGCAGTGCTAGAGATTCGAGGGAGAACACCGGGGAGCTGTTTTTT. Residues: CSARDSRENTGELFF.

The chain employs TRBV12-3 or TRBV12-4 and TRBJ2-7; 7 bases fit TRBD1. The V and J ends lost 2 bases and 3 bases, in that order; junction bases with no gene match: 4. This CDR3 region has 14 residues. CDR3 coding DNA: TGTGCCAGCAGTTTAACCGACAGGGTCTACGAGCAGTACTTC. Translated: CASSLTDRVYEQYF.

This rearrangement joins TRBV6-6 to TRBJ1-3; no firm D call. The CDR3 covers 14 residues. Germline-derived CDR1 and CDR2 are MNHNY and SVGAGI (reference sequence). V dropped 5 bases and J dropped 0 bases, with 8 bases sitting between them. This CDR3 reads CASSATDSGNTIYF. Written as DNA, the CDR3 is TGTGCCAGCAGTGCAACCGACTCTGGAAACACCATATATTTT.

At least ten counts were recorded for this clonotype. The chain carries TRBV7-2 and TRBJ2-7; possibly TRBD1 or TRBD2 for D (5 bases each). Germline assignment: CDR1 SGHTA and CDR2 FQGNSA. Trimming took 2 bases from V and 0 from J, leaving 8 bases between them. CDR3 size: 14 residues. As DNA, the CDR3 is TGTGCCAGCAGCTTACAGGGAGACTCCTACGAGCAGTACTTC. Its protein product is CASSLQGDSYEQYF.

This clonotype was counted between two and nine times. The chain links TRBV28 to TRBJ1-4; D ambiguous. Per germline, CDR1 MDHEN and CDR2 SYDVKM. CDR3 length equals 11 residues. Trimming took off 5 bases at V and 12 bases at J, with 10 bases between the two ends. The CDR3 DNA is TGTGCCAGCAGTCCCCACACGGAACTGTTTTTT. This gives the protein CASSPHTELFF.